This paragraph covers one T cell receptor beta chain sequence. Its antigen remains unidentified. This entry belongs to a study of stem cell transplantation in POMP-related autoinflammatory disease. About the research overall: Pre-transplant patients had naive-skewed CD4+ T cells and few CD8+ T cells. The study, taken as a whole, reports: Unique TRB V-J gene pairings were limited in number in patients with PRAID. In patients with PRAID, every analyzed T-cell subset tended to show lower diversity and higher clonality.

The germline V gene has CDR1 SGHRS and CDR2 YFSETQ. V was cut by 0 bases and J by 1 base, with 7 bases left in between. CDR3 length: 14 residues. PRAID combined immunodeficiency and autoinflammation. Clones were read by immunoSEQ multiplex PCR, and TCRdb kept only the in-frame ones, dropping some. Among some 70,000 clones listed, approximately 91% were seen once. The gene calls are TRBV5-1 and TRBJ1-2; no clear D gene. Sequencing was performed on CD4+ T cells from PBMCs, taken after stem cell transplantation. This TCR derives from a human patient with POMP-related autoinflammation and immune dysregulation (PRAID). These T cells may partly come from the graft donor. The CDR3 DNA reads TGCGCCAGCAGCTTGGAGTGGGGTAACTATGGCTACACCTTC. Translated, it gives CASSLEWGNYGYTF.